The rows below give T cell receptor beta chains drawn from one sample of a study of CD8 T cells in ankylosing spondylitis. TCRdb reprocessed the 5' RACE reads via MiXCR and lists one record per CDR3 protein. The repertoire consists of 200,000 or so distinct CDR3 sequences, with roughly 18% occurring once and the leading ten covering around 4.1%. The source material was blood, either unsorted or a sorted T cell fraction (not recorded which). The source is a male donor aged 10 to 35 with ankylosing spondylitis or in good health (not recorded which). Each CDR3 is given with its conserved first and last residue. A D gene is named only where the DNA matches it firmly. Part of the rows lack a size; the others show once, few, many or a class for expanded clones.

d_call: .; cdr3_length: 13; v_call: TRBV19; clone_size: many; j_call: TRBJ2-2; cdr3_nt: TGTGCCAGTAGTATGGGGGCTACCTGGGAGCTGTTTTTT; cdr3_aa: CASSMGATWELFF
d_call: .; cdr3_length: 15; v_call: TRBV4-3; clone_size: .; j_call: TRBJ2-5; cdr3_nt: TGCGCCAGCAGCCAAGATGGGGGCACCGCGGAGACCCAGTACTTC; cdr3_aa: CASSQDGGTAETQYF
d_call: .; cdr3_length: 15; v_call: TRBV7-9; clone_size: many; j_call: TRBJ2-1; cdr3_nt: TGTGCCAGCAGCTTAGATGGCAGAATCTACAATGAGCAGTTCTTC; cdr3_aa: CASSLDGRIYNEQFF
d_call: .; cdr3_length: 15; v_call: TRBV5-1; clone_size: .; j_call: TRBJ1-6; cdr3_nt: TGCGCCAGCAGCCCGACGGGACGGAATAATTCACCCCTCCACTTT; cdr3_aa: CASSPTGRNNSPLHF
d_call: TRBD1; cdr3_length: 15; v_call: TRBV5-5; clone_size: many; j_call: TRBJ2-3; cdr3_nt: TGTGCCAGCAGCCTAGGACAGGGCAGCACAGATACGCAGTATTTT; cdr3_aa: CASSLGQGSTDTQYF
d_call: TRBD1; cdr3_length: 17; v_call: TRBV28; clone_size: many; j_call: TRBJ2-2; cdr3_nt: TGTGCCAGCAGTTTTCTTTTACAGGGGGGCAACACCGGGGAGCTGTTTTTT; cdr3_aa: CASSFLLQGGNTGELFF
d_call: .; cdr3_length: 14; v_call: TRBV29-1; clone_size: .; j_call: TRBJ2-2; cdr3_nt: TGCAGCGCCTCCCTTAGGGGTCTGACCGGGGAGCTGTTTTTT; cdr3_aa: CSASLRGLTGELFF
d_call: .; cdr3_length: 14; v_call: TRBV3-1; clone_size: many; j_call: TRBJ1-1; cdr3_nt: TGTGCCAGCAGCCAAGTATCAGGGGCCCCTGAAGCTTTCTTT; cdr3_aa: CASSQVSGAPEAFF
d_call: .; cdr3_length: 13; v_call: TRBV12-3/TRBV12-4; clone_size: many; j_call: TRBJ2-1; cdr3_nt: TGTGCCAGCAGTTTCGACACTACCGATGAGCAGTTCTTC; cdr3_aa: CASSFDTTDEQFF
d_call: .; cdr3_length: 12; v_call: TRBV5-1; clone_size: many; j_call: TRBJ2-1; cdr3_nt: TGCGCCAGCAGCTTATCTGCCTATGAGCAGTTCTTC; cdr3_aa: CASSLSAYEQFF
d_call: .; cdr3_length: 14; v_call: TRBV20-1; clone_size: .; j_call: TRBJ1-1; cdr3_nt: TGCAGTGCTAGGGACGTTAAGATAAGCCCAGAAGCTTTCTTT; cdr3_aa: CSARDVKISPEAFF
d_call: .; cdr3_length: 13; v_call: TRBV30; clone_size: few; j_call: TRBJ2-1; cdr3_nt: TGTGCCTGGTTACAGGGCTCCTACAATGAGCAGTTCTTC; cdr3_aa: CAWLQGSYNEQFF
d_call: .; cdr3_length: 12; v_call: TRBV2; clone_size: many; j_call: TRBJ1-6; cdr3_nt: TGTGCCAGCGTCGACGAAACTTACACCCTCCACTTT; cdr3_aa: CASVDETYTLHF
d_call: TRBD1; cdr3_length: 15; v_call: TRBV5-1; clone_size: many; j_call: TRBJ1-1; cdr3_nt: TGCGCCAGCAGCTTGAGACAGGGGGCCGGTACTGAAGCTTTCTTT; cdr3_aa: CASSLRQGAGTEAFF
d_call: TRBD2; cdr3_length: 16; v_call: TRBV20-1; clone_size: .; j_call: TRBJ2-5; cdr3_nt: TGCAGTGCCCGTACACCGGGACTAGCGGGGCAAGAGACCCAGTACTTC; cdr3_aa: CSARTPGLAGQETQYF
d_call: TRBD1; cdr3_length: 15; v_call: TRBV20-1; clone_size: few; j_call: TRBJ2-7; cdr3_nt: TGCAGTGCTAGGGTGACCCAGGGGGCTGTTTTAGAGCAGTACTTC; cdr3_aa: CSARVTQGAVLEQYF
d_call: TRBD2; cdr3_length: 15; v_call: TRBV10-3; clone_size: many; j_call: TRBJ2-1; cdr3_nt: TGTGCCATCAGTGAAATAGCGGGAGAAAAGGGTGAGCAGTTCTTC; cdr3_aa: CAISEIAGEKGEQFF
d_call: TRBD1; cdr3_length: 15; v_call: TRBV7-2; clone_size: many; j_call: TRBJ1-5; cdr3_nt: TGTGCCAGCAGCTTAGACAGGGGGAGCAATCAGCCCCAGCATTTT; cdr3_aa: CASSLDRGSNQPQHF
d_call: TRBD2; cdr3_length: 19; v_call: TRBV20-1; clone_size: many; j_call: TRBJ2-1; cdr3_nt: TGCAGTGCTAGAGATCAGCTGGGACTAGCGGGAGGCCCCTACAATGAGCAGTTCTTC; cdr3_aa: CSARDQLGLAGGPYNEQFF
d_call: TRBD2; cdr3_length: 16; v_call: TRBV2; clone_size: .; j_call: TRBJ2-7; cdr3_nt: TGTGCCAGCAGTGAAAGGGGTCTAGCGGTTCAATACGAGCAGTACTTC; cdr3_aa: CASSERGLAVQYEQYF
d_call: .; cdr3_length: 14; v_call: TRBV21-1; clone_size: .; j_call: TRBJ2-7; cdr3_nt: TGTGCCAGCAGCAAGCCCGACCCAGGCTACGAGCAGTACTTC; cdr3_aa: CASSKPDPGYEQYF
d_call: .; cdr3_length: 16; v_call: TRBV12-3/TRBV12-4; clone_size: many; j_call: TRBJ1-4; cdr3_nt: TGTGCCAGCACTCCTGGGGGCTCTGCAACTAATGAAAAACTGTTTTTT; cdr3_aa: CASTPGGSATNEKLFF
d_call: .; cdr3_length: 16; v_call: TRBV12-3/TRBV12-4; clone_size: .; j_call: TRBJ2-5; cdr3_nt: TGTGCCAGCAGTTTTGTTACCTGGGACTCCCAAGAGACCCAGTACTTC; cdr3_aa: CASSFVTWDSQETQYF
d_call: TRBD1; cdr3_length: 15; v_call: TRBV2; clone_size: many; j_call: TRBJ1-2; cdr3_nt: TGTGCCAGCAGTGAGGTCGGGACAGGGCTCTATGGCTACACCTTC; cdr3_aa: CASSEVGTGLYGYTF
d_call: .; cdr3_length: 16; v_call: TRBV3-1; clone_size: many; j_call: TRBJ2-6; cdr3_nt: TGTGCCAGCAGCCTCAGGGAAGGCTCTGGGGCCAACGTCCTGACTTTC; cdr3_aa: CASSLREGSGANVLTF
d_call: .; cdr3_length: 11; v_call: TRBV29-1; clone_size: .; j_call: TRBJ1-2; cdr3_nt: TGCAGCGCCCCCCGGGGGGATGGCTACACCTTC; cdr3_aa: CSAPRGDGYTF
d_call: .; cdr3_length: 12; v_call: TRBV20-1; clone_size: once; j_call: TRBJ2-5; cdr3_nt: TGCAGTGCTAGAGATCATCGAGAGACCCAGTACTTC; cdr3_aa: CSARDHRETQYF
d_call: TRBD1; cdr3_length: 13; v_call: TRBV25-1; clone_size: many; j_call: TRBJ1-2; cdr3_nt: TGTGCCAGCAGACAGGGGGAGACTATGGTCTACACCTTC; cdr3_aa: CASRQGETMVYTF
d_call: .; cdr3_length: 15; v_call: TRBV12-3/TRBV12-4; clone_size: many; j_call: TRBJ1-5; cdr3_nt: TGTGCCAGCAGTTTTTCTGGGACTAGCAATCAGCCCCAGCATTTT; cdr3_aa: CASSFSGTSNQPQHF
d_call: .; cdr3_length: 16; v_call: TRBV19; clone_size: many; j_call: TRBJ2-1; cdr3_nt: TGTGCCAGTACCCCCGTTTTTAAAAGCTCCTACAATGAGCAGTTCTTC; cdr3_aa: CASTPVFKSSYNEQFF
d_call: .; cdr3_length: 14; v_call: TRBV29-1; clone_size: .; j_call: TRBJ2-1; cdr3_nt: TGCAGCGCCTCCACAGGGTTTGTCAACAGTGAGCAGTTCTTC; cdr3_aa: CSASTGFVNSEQFF
d_call: .; cdr3_length: 13; v_call: TRBV18; clone_size: .; j_call: TRBJ1-1; cdr3_nt: TGTGCCAGCTCACCCGAGGAGCTCACTGAAGCTTTCTTT; cdr3_aa: CASSPEELTEAFF
d_call: .; cdr3_length: 15; v_call: TRBV7-8; clone_size: many; j_call: TRBJ1-5; cdr3_nt: TGTGCCAGCAGCTTAGAATCGGGTAGGAATCAGCCCCAGCATTTT; cdr3_aa: CASSLESGRNQPQHF
d_call: TRBD1; cdr3_length: 15; v_call: TRBV20-1; clone_size: .; j_call: TRBJ2-5; cdr3_nt: TGCAGTGCTAGTCGACAGGGGGCGTGGGGCGAGACCCAGTACTTC; cdr3_aa: CSASRQGAWGETQYF
d_call: TRBD2; cdr3_length: 12; v_call: TRBV20-1; clone_size: many; j_call: TRBJ2-4; cdr3_nt: TGCAGTGTCCCAGCGGGAGGAAACATTCAGTACTTC; cdr3_aa: CSVPAGGNIQYF
d_call: .; cdr3_length: 14; v_call: TRBV29-1; clone_size: many; j_call: TRBJ2-5; cdr3_nt: TGCAGCGTTGGGGTCCGGGGCAGTGAAGAGACCCAGTACTTC; cdr3_aa: CSVGVRGSEETQYF
d_call: .; cdr3_length: 12; v_call: TRBV20-1; clone_size: .; j_call: TRBJ2-1; cdr3_nt: TGCAGTGCTACCGGGACTTTCAATGAGCAGTTCTTC; cdr3_aa: CSATGTFNEQFF
d_call: TRBD2; cdr3_length: 14; v_call: TRBV5-1; clone_size: .; j_call: TRBJ2-5; cdr3_nt: TGCGCCAGCAGCTTCGGACGGGGAGGGGAGACCCAGTACTTC; cdr3_aa: CASSFGRGGETQYF
d_call: TRBD2; cdr3_length: 14; v_call: TRBV20-1; clone_size: many; j_call: TRBJ2-3; cdr3_nt: TGCAGTGCCTCTCCTCTAGCGGGAGCAGATACGCAGTATTTT; cdr3_aa: CSASPLAGADTQYF
d_call: TRBD1; cdr3_length: 15; v_call: TRBV6-5; clone_size: many; j_call: TRBJ2-5; cdr3_nt: TGTGCCAGCAGTCACGGACAGGGGGCAAGGGAGACCCAGTACTTC; cdr3_aa: CASSHGQGARETQYF
d_call: .; cdr3_length: 16; v_call: TRBV12-3/TRBV12-4; clone_size: many; j_call: TRBJ2-4; cdr3_nt: TGTGCCAGCAGTCGAGAGAGAACCGTAGCCAAAAACATTCAGTACTTC; cdr3_aa: CASSRERTVAKNIQYF
d_call: TRBD1; cdr3_length: 16; v_call: TRBV7-9; clone_size: .; j_call: TRBJ2-7; cdr3_nt: TGTGCCAGCAGCTCTTCAACCGGGACAGCCTCCTACGAGCAGTACTTC; cdr3_aa: CASSSSTGTASYEQYF
d_call: .; cdr3_length: 13; v_call: TRBV20-1; clone_size: many; j_call: TRBJ2-5; cdr3_nt: TGCAGTGGTTCTAGCCCAATGAAAGAGACCCAGTACTTC; cdr3_aa: CSGSSPMKETQYF
d_call: .; cdr3_length: 13; v_call: TRBV12-3/TRBV12-4; clone_size: many; j_call: TRBJ1-2; cdr3_nt: TGTGCCAGCAGTGCGTTGGGCCAGTATGGCTACACCTTC; cdr3_aa: CASSALGQYGYTF
d_call: .; cdr3_length: 11; v_call: TRBV2; clone_size: many; j_call: TRBJ2-2; cdr3_nt: TGTGCCAGCAGTGAGACCGGGGAGCTGTTTTTT; cdr3_aa: CASSETGELFF
d_call: .; cdr3_length: 11; v_call: TRBV29-1; clone_size: .; j_call: TRBJ2-1; cdr3_nt: TGCAGCGTACCGGGACCGAATGAGCAGTTCTTC; cdr3_aa: CSVPGPNEQFF